This T cell receptor beta chain was sequenced during a study of T cell responses to AZD1222 COVID-19 vaccine. This clone was observed a single time. Clones were sequenced by immunoSEQ multiplex PCR, and TCRdb holds only the in-frame ones, with some missing. The sample consists of fewer than 120,000 clones, roughly 90% of them appearing once. This specimen consisted of peripheral blood, obtained 28 days after the second AZD1222 dose. The TCR originated in an adult who received the AZD1222 COVID-19 vaccine.

The CDR3 DNA reads TGTGCCAGCAGTTTGGGAGGATTCCTTTCCTACGAGCAGTACTTC. Amino acids: CASSLGGFLSYEQYF. The V gene is TRBV6-5, the J gene TRBJ2-7; D perhaps matches TRBD2 (6 bases). Germline V CDR1 and CDR2: MNHEY, SVGAGI. Trimming removed 4 bases at V and 1 base at J, with 14 bases between. The CDR3 has 15 amino acids.